This TCR beta chain was sequenced in a study of cytomegalovirus exposure and HLA in healthy donors. Vbeta (60) and Jbeta (13) primers were used in the PCR. This table comes from immunoSEQ multiplex PCR, and its TCRdb copy is limited to in-frame clones, with some not included. The sample has tens of thousands of clones, around 70% seen once. V lost 0 bases, J lost 0 bases, and 5 bases lay in between. The CDR3 loop spans 14 amino acids. The V gene's germline CDR1 is MNHNY and CDR2 SVGAGI (reference sequence). The TCR was taken from a woman aged 50 to 60 in good health and CMV-seronegative. Sequencing was performed on PBMCs. The rearrangement uses TRBV6-6 and TRBJ1-1; D uncertain. The CDR3 sequence is CASSYSSLNTEAFF. The CDR3 DNA sequence: TGTGCCAGCAGTTACTCGAGTCTGAACACTGAAGCTTTCTTT.